The 6 T cell receptor beta chains below come from one sample, sequenced in a study of blood T cells in healthy people across ages. Primed by a sample-barcoded 5' primer and a J-beta primer mix, a second PCR proceeded for about 7 to 11 cycles. MiXCR was run by TCRdb on the 5' RACE reads, yielding one entry per CDR3 protein. The sample shows about 1.6 million distinct CDR3 sequences, approximately 32% of them seen only once. The sample consisted of blood. These receptors all come from a woman aged 25 to 45 in good health.

This chain uses TRBV9 with TRBJ1-4; tentative D call: TRBD1 (6 bases). V was trimmed by 3 bases and J by 8 bases, leaving 17 bases between them. The germline V gene encodes CDR1 SGDLS and CDR2 YYNGEE. The CDR3 has 15 amino acids. The CDR3 coding sequence is TGTGCCAGCAGCGCATGGGACACAACCGGGGAAAAACTGTTTTTT. Protein: CASSAWDTTGEKLFF.

This clonotype has only a few counts. The chain employs TRBV28 and TRBJ1-2; a weak D match, TRBD1 (5 bases). Trimming shortened V by 6 bases and J by 6 bases, and 17 bases separated the two germline ends. Germline CDR1 is MDHEN and CDR2 is SYDVKM. There are 14 residues in the CDR3. The CDR3 DNA is TGTGCCAGCAGCCTACCCCCTTCAGGGAATGGCTACACCTTC. Encoded protein: CASSLPPSGNGYTF.

This clonotype was recorded at least ten times. This chain links TRBV4-1 with TRBJ2-5; TRBD2 agrees at 12 bases. Germline lookup yields CDR1 MGHRA and CDR2 YSYEKL. The CDR3 spans 15 residues. Losses at the gene ends were 5 bases for V and 4 bases for J; bases not matched to a gene: 5. The CDR3 region has the DNA TGCGCCAGCAGCGAGACTAGCGGGGGAGGAGAGACCCAGTACTTC. It encodes CASSETSGGGETQYF.

The CDR3 loop reads CASSFKRDRDYEQYF. DNA for the CDR3: TGTGCCAGCAGCTTTAAACGGGACAGGGACTACGAGCAGTACTTC. The chain has TRBV7-8 and TRBJ2-7; 9 bases agree with TRBD1. Germline loops: CDR1 SGHVS, CDR2 FQNEAQ. The CDR3 has 15 amino acids. The V segment lost 3 bases and the J segment 3 bases; nucleotides outside the gene matches: 6.

This clonotype has at least ten counts. The rearrangement links TRBV21-1 to TRBJ2-7. TRBV21-1 corresponds to a pseudogene. CDR3 size: 9 residues. The CDR3 DNA reads TGTGCCAGCTCTGGCGAGCAGTACTTC. It yields the protein CASSGEQYF.

Turning to this clonotype: This could be a read error, since a much larger clone is one nucleotide away. The chain recombines TRBV29-1 with TRBJ2-3; a possible D gene is TRBD2 (6 bases). The germline V and J ends were trimmed by 3 bases and 5 bases, with 15 bases remaining between them. Per germline, CDR1 SQVTM and CDR2 ANQGSEA. The CDR3 is made up of 14 amino acids. The CDR3: CSVERGTEGDTQYF. In DNA, the CDR3 is TGCAGCGTTGAGCGCGGGACCGAGGGAGATACGCAGTATTTT.